A selection of T cell receptor beta chains follows, all from one sample in a study of OX40 agonist ivuxolimab in advanced cancers. The assay was immunoSEQ multiplex PCR, and TCRdb's table has in-frame clones only and misses some. This table has around 19,000 clones, 75% to 95% appearing once. This specimen was CD4+ or CD8+ T cells sorted from blood, taken in a trial of the OX40 agonist ivuxolimab. These TCRs come from an adult with an advanced solid tumor such as melanoma, head and neck, liver or kidney cancer. Each CDR3 is given with its conserved first and last residue. Each record gives: clone size, J gene, V gene, D gene, CDR3 DNA, CDR3 protein. D genes are given only for firm matches. Clone size is not always given. Where it is, it says once, few, many or a class for expanded clones.

size: .
J: TRBJ1-1
V: TRBV19
D: .
DNA: TGTGCCAGTAGTAGTGGGTATGGGAACACTGAAGCTTTCTTT
CDR3: CASSSGYGNTEAFF

size: .
J: TRBJ1-3
V: TRBV10-3
D: .
DNA: TGTGCCATCAGTGAGCAAGACTCTGGAAACACCATATATTTT
CDR3: CAISEQDSGNTIYF

size: once
J: TRBJ2-1
V: TRBV4-1
D: .
DNA: TGCGCCAGCAGCTTGGGGACCGGTCTTTCCTACAATGAGCAGTTCTTC
CDR3: CASSLGTGLSYNEQFF

size: .
J: TRBJ2-1
V: TRBV6-5
D: TRBD1
DNA: TGTGCCAGCAGTTACTCGGGACAGGGGGGCAATGAGCAGTTCTTC
CDR3: CASSYSGQGGNEQFF

size: .
J: TRBJ2-7
V: TRBV27
D: TRBD1
DNA: TGTGCCAGCAGTTGGGGACAGGGTTATCTCTACGAGCAGTACTTC
CDR3: CASSWGQGYLYEQYF

size: .
J: TRBJ2-3
V: TRBV19
D: TRBD2
DNA: TGTGCCAGTAGGAAAGATCCGGGACTAGCGGGGAGCACAGATACGCAGTATTTT
CDR3: CASRKDPGLAGSTDTQYF

size: .
J: TRBJ1-5
V: TRBV7-8
D: .
DNA: TGTGCCAGCAGCTCACTTGGACTACCCGGCCAGCCCCAGCATTTT
CDR3: CASSSLGLPGQPQHF

size: .
J: TRBJ2-7
V: TRBV10-3
D: .
DNA: TGTGCCATCAGTACCACCGGGACTGGGGAGTACGAGCAGTACTTC
CDR3: CAISTTGTGEYEQYF

size: once
J: TRBJ1-1
V: TRBV5-4
D: TRBD1
DNA: TGTGCCAGCAGCTCAGCACCACCCAACAGGGGGCAGACTGAAGCTTTCTTT
CDR3: CASSSAPPNRGQTEAFF

size: few
J: TRBJ2-4
V: TRBV2
D: TRBD2
DNA: TGTGCCAGCAGTGAAACTAGCGGGGGGCCGGCCGATGTCATTCAGTACTTC
CDR3: CASSETSGGPADVIQYF

size: once
J: TRBJ2-6
V: TRBV30
D: .
DNA: TGTGCCTGGAGTTCAGGGATTGGGGCCAACGTCCTGACTTTC
CDR3: CAWSSGIGANVLTF

size: once
J: TRBJ2-7
V: TRBV11-2
D: TRBD2
DNA: TGTGCCAGCAGCAACCGACTAGCGAGCTACTCCTACGAGCAGTACTTC
CDR3: CASSNRLASYSYEQYF

size: .
J: TRBJ2-1
V: TRBV10-3
D: .
DNA: TGTGCCATCAGAGACGATCCCTACAATGAGCAGTTCTTC
CDR3: CAIRDDPYNEQFF

size: .
J: TRBJ1-4
V: TRBV7-6
D: .
DNA: TGTGCCAGCAGCTTAACCAGGGTGAATGAAAAACTGTTTTTT
CDR3: CASSLTRVNEKLFF

size: .
J: TRBJ2-5
V: TRBV7-6
D: .
DNA: TGTGCCAGCAGTATAGGAGGGGGCCCTAACCAAGAGACCCAGTACTTC
CDR3: CASSIGGGPNQETQYF

size: .
J: TRBJ2-7
V: TRBV5-1
D: TRBD1
DNA: TGCGCCAGCAGCTACGCCGGGACAGTAACCTACGAGCAGTACTTC
CDR3: CASSYAGTVTYEQYF

size: .
J: TRBJ2-7
V: TRBV4-2
D: TRBD1
DNA: TGTGCCAGCAGCTCACACCAGGGGGACAACGAGCAGTACTTC
CDR3: CASSSHQGDNEQYF

size: .
J: TRBJ2-2
V: TRBV11-2
D: TRBD1
DNA: TGTGCCAGCAGCTTACGGGACAGGGGTTTAGCGGGCACCGGGGAGCTGTTTTTT
CDR3: CASSLRDRGLAGTGELFF

size: .
J: TRBJ2-2
V: TRBV27
D: .
DNA: TGTGCCAGCAGTTTCAATTTGGGGGGGCGGACCGGGGAGCTGTTTTTT
CDR3: CASSFNLGGRTGELFF

size: .
J: TRBJ1-2
V: TRBV11-2
D: TRBD1
DNA: TGTGCCAGCAGCTCCCTACCCGACAGGGGGAAAGGCGGAGGCTACACCTTC
CDR3: CASSSLPDRGKGGGYTF

size: .
J: TRBJ1-2
V: TRBV10-2
D: TRBD1
DNA: TGCGCCAGCAGTGAGTTCCCCGACAGGGAAGGGGACTACACCTTC
CDR3: CASSEFPDREGDYTF

size: once
J: TRBJ2-5
V: TRBV7-9
D: TRBD1
DNA: TGTGCCAGCAGCTCACCCCCGACAGGGGGCGTCGAGACCCAGTACTTC
CDR3: CASSSPPTGGVETQYF

size: .
J: TRBJ2-1
V: TRBV5-1
D: TRBD2
DNA: TGCGCCAGCAGCTCCGATCCCACCCTAGCGGCGAGAAACAATGAGCAGTTCTTC
CDR3: CASSSDPTLAARNNEQFF

size: .
J: TRBJ1-6
V: TRBV2
D: .
DNA: TGTGCCAGCAGTCCGTTGTGGAATTCACCCCTCCACTTT
CDR3: CASSPLWNSPLHF

size: .
J: TRBJ2-1
V: TRBV14
D: .
DNA: TGTGCCAGCAGCCAAGCCTTCGCTGAGCAGTTCTTC
CDR3: CASSQAFAEQFF

size: .
J: TRBJ1-1
V: TRBV7-6
D: TRBD1
DNA: TGTGCCAGCAGCACGCGGACAGGGGCCCTGGGCACTGAAGCTTTCTTT
CDR3: CASSTRTGALGTEAFF

size: .
J: TRBJ2-7
V: TRBV29-1
D: .
DNA: TGCAGCGTTGGCAGGAGAAACTCCTACGAGCAGTACTTC
CDR3: CSVGRRNSYEQYF

size: once
J: TRBJ2-7
V: TRBV11-3
D: TRBD1
DNA: TGTGCCAGCAGCTCCGGACAGGGGAGAGAGCAGTACTTC
CDR3: CASSSGQGREQYF

size: once
J: TRBJ2-7
V: TRBV7-6
D: .
DNA: TGTGCCAGCAGCTTAGCCTGGACGGAGGAGCAGTACTTC
CDR3: CASSLAWTEEQYF

size: once
J: TRBJ1-1
V: TRBV7-2
D: .
DNA: TGTGCCAGCAGCCCGAACGGGGGCGAAACGAACACTGAAGCTTTCTTT
CDR3: CASSPNGGETNTEAFF

size: .
J: TRBJ2-5
V: TRBV7-9
D: TRBD1
DNA: TGTGCCAGCAGCTCGGACAGGGGGATAGAGACCCAGTACTTC
CDR3: CASSSDRGIETQYF

size: .
J: TRBJ1-4
V: TRBV7-5
D: .
DNA: TGTGCCAGAGAGCGAGGGGGGACTTCAACTAATGAAAAACTGTTTTTT
CDR3: CARERGGTSTNEKLFF

size: .
J: TRBJ2-5
V: TRBV5-6
D: .
DNA: TGTGCCAGCAGCTTGGCCAATCTGGTGGGACAAGAGACCCAGTACTTC
CDR3: CASSLANLVGQETQYF

size: .
J: TRBJ1-4
V: TRBV7-9
D: .
DNA: TGTGCCAGCAGCTCCAGGGGAGCTAATGAAAAACTGTTTTTT
CDR3: CASSSRGANEKLFF

size: .
J: TRBJ1-2
V: TRBV19
D: TRBD1
DNA: TGTGCCAGTAGTCAAAGCGGGACAGCCTATGGCTACACCTTC
CDR3: CASSQSGTAYGYTF

size: .
J: TRBJ1-5
V: TRBV27
D: TRBD1
DNA: TGTGCCAGCAGTTCAAGGGACAGCCGCAATCAGCCCCAGCATTTT
CDR3: CASSSRDSRNQPQHF